The rows below give T cell receptor beta chains drawn from one sample of a study of type 1 regulatory T cells. One entry per CDR3 protein results from TCRdb running MiXCR on the reads. The table has some 90,000 distinct CDR3 sequences, roughly 30% seen once. Sequencing was carried out using CD4+ T cells, either the whole sample or a sorted fraction (not recorded which). These receptors were obtained from a human donor in good health. Each CDR3 is given with its conserved first and last residue. Fields, in order: V gene, clone size, D gene, J gene, CDR3 DNA, CDR3 protein. D genes are given only for firm matches. Clone sizes are given selectively: once, few, many, or a class where the clone is expanded.

TRBV3-1	.	TRBD2	TRBJ2-1	TGTGCCAGCAGCCAAACTAGCGGGAGCAATGAGCAGTTCTTC	CASSQTSGSNEQFF
TRBV12-3/TRBV12-4	.	TRBD1	TRBJ2-3	TGTGCCAGCAGTTTTATGGGACAGGGGCGTGCAGATACGCAGTATTTT	CASSFMGQGRADTQYF
TRBV28	.	.	TRBJ1-4	TGTGCCAGCAGTTTATTTCAGGGGCGAGAAAAACTGTTTTTT	CASSLFQGREKLFF
TRBV24-1	once	.	TRBJ1-2	TGTGCCACCAGTTTCGGACCCGGACAGAACTATGGCTACACCTTC	CATSFGPGQNYGYTF
TRBV7-9	.	.	TRBJ2-1	TGTGCCAGCAGCTTAGCGCAAAGCAATGAGCAGTTCTTC	CASSLAQSNEQFF
TRBV14	.	.	TRBJ2-5	TGTGCCAGCAGCCATTATGGACAGCAACAAGAGACCCAGTACTTC	CASSHYGQQQETQYF
TRBV11-3	.	TRBD2	TRBJ2-2	TGTGCCAGCAGCGCGACTAGCGGGAGTAGGTCCGGGGAGCTGTTTTTT	CASSATSGSRSGELFF
TRBV5-1	few	TRBD1	TRBJ2-7	TGCGCCAGCAGCGGAACAGGGGACAGTCCCTACGAGCAGTACTTC	CASSGTGDSPYEQYF
TRBV5-4	.	.	TRBJ2-1	TGTGCCAGCAGCTTGGCCCTAGGGGCTGGATACAATGAGCAGTTCTTC	CASSLALGAGYNEQFF
TRBV12-3/TRBV12-4	.	TRBD1	TRBJ1-5	TGTGCCAGCAGCCCGGGACAGAATCAGCCCCAGCATTTT	CASSPGQNQPQHF
TRBV12-3/TRBV12-4	.	.	TRBJ2-7	TGTGCCAGCAGTTATGGGGGGCGCTACGAGCAGTACTTC	CASSYGGRYEQYF
TRBV20-1	few	.	TRBJ2-5	TGCAGTGCTAGGGGCTGGGCGGAGACCCAGTACTTC	CSARGWAETQYF
TRBV12-3/TRBV12-4	.	.	TRBJ1-2	TGTGCCAGCAGTTTTACGCGACAGGCAAATGGCTACACCTTC	CASSFTRQANGYTF
TRBV15	.	TRBD2	TRBJ2-1	TGTGCCACCAGCAGAGAGGGCGGGAGGACGAATGAGCAGTTCTTC	CATSREGGRTNEQFF
TRBV19	.	.	TRBJ2-1	TGTGCCAGTACCTACGGGCAGCACAATGAGCAGTTCTTC	CASTYGQHNEQFF
TRBV18	.	.	TRBJ2-1	TGTGCCAGCTCACCAGAGGGTGAGCAGTTCTTC	CASSPEGEQFF
TRBV4-1	few	.	TRBJ1-1	TGCGCCAGCAGCCAAGCTTCCCAGGGAGGCACTGAAGCTTTCTTT	CASSQASQGGTEAFF
TRBV20-1	.	.	TRBJ2-5	TGCAGTGCTACTGTCACCGAGACCCAGTACTTC	CSATVTETQYF
TRBV6-2/TRBV6-3	.	.	TRBJ2-7	TGTGCCAGCATGCAGTTCTCTGTCTACGAGCAGTACTTC	CASMQFSVYEQYF
TRBV12-3/TRBV12-4	.	TRBD2	TRBJ2-1	TGTGCCAGCTGCTGGACTAGCGGGAACTCCTACAATGAGCAGTTCTTC	CASCWTSGNSYNEQFF
TRBV20-1	few	TRBD2	TRBJ2-2	TGCAGTGCTCTGACTAGCAGGAACACCGGGGAGCTGTTTTTT	CSALTSRNTGELFF
TRBV3-1	.	.	TRBJ2-7	TGTGCCAGCAGCCAAGTATCTCCCAGCGAGCAGTACTTC	CASSQVSPSEQYF
TRBV20-1	once	TRBD1	TRBJ2-7	TGCAGTGCTAGAGTCACCGGACAGGGATCCTACGAGCAGTACTTC	CSARVTGQGSYEQYF
TRBV12-3/TRBV12-4	many	.	TRBJ2-1	TGTGCCAGCTCGACTGGGCTGGTGACCTACAATGAGCAGTTCTTC	CASSTGLVTYNEQFF
TRBV5-1	few	TRBD1	TRBJ2-7	TGCGCCAGCAGCTTGGGGGGTGACAGGGGGCGATTGGGCTACGAGCAGTACTTC	CASSLGGDRGRLGYEQYF
TRBV20-1	.	TRBD2	TRBJ2-3	TGCAGTGCTAGACGGGTAGCGGGAGTTTACAAGCCAGATACGCAGTATTTT	CSARRVAGVYKPDTQYF
TRBV18	few	TRBD2	TRBJ2-3	TGTGCCAGCTCACCACCAAGCGGGAGGGCCGCAGATACGCAGTATTTT	CASSPPSGRAADTQYF
TRBV29-1	.	.	TRBJ2-1	TGCAGTTCAATACCGCGGTTCTACAATGAGCAGTTCTTC	CSSIPRFYNEQFF
TRBV20-1	.	TRBD1	TRBJ1-6	TGCAGTGCCACGATTGACAGGGGGAATTCACCCCTCCACTTT	CSATIDRGNSPLHF
TRBV5-1	.	TRBD1	TRBJ2-1	TGCGCCAGCAGTCGGGACAGGGTAGACTACAATGAGCAGTTCTTC	CASSRDRVDYNEQFF
TRBV27	few	TRBD1	TRBJ1-4	TGTGCCAGCAGGGACAGGGTTGCAGATGAAAAACTGTTTTTT	CASRDRVADEKLFF
TRBV7-8	few	TRBD1	TRBJ1-6	TGTGCCAGCAGCCCCCGGGACAGCAATTCACCCCTCCACTTT	CASSPRDSNSPLHF
TRBV27	.	TRBD2	TRBJ2-5	TGTGCCAGCAGGCTAGCGGGGGAACAAGAGACCCAGTACTTC	CASRLAGEQETQYF
TRBV4-2	.	TRBD2	TRBJ2-1	TGTGCCAGCCCACCGGGGGGGGAGCAGTTCTTC	CASPPGGEQFF
TRBV2	.	.	TRBJ2-5	TGTGCCAGCAGTGTGACTGGGGGATCGGAGACCCAGTACTTC	CASSVTGGSETQYF
TRBV11-2	few	.	TRBJ1-1	TGTGCCAGCAGCTTAGTGGGGGTAGGAGCTTTCTTT	CASSLVGVGAFF
TRBV29-1	.	TRBD1	TRBJ2-5	TGCAGCGTTGATCGGTTCCAGGGGGCATTTGAGGAGACCCAGTACTTC	CSVDRFQGAFEETQYF
TRBV14	.	.	TRBJ1-1	TGTGCCAGCAGCCAAGACCCCGTGAGCAGGCGGGGAACCACTGAAGCTTTCTTT	CASSQDPVSRRGTTEAFF
TRBV5-1	.	TRBD2	TRBJ2-1	TGCGCCAGCAGCTTGGAGATGGGACTAGCGGGATCCATTCTACCCAATGAGCAGTTCTTC	CASSLEMGLAGSILPNEQFF
TRBV30	.	.	TRBJ1-1	TGTGCCTGGCTAAGGGGTGGCAGGAACACTGAAGCTTTCTTT	CAWLRGGRNTEAFF
TRBV20-1	.	.	TRBJ2-7	TGCAGTGCTAGAGACCAAATAGGTGGTAGGAACGAGCAGTACTTC	CSARDQIGGRNEQYF
TRBV3-1	few	.	TRBJ1-3	TGTGCCAGCAGCCAAGGGACAGCTGGAAACACCATATATTTT	CASSQGTAGNTIYF
TRBV5-1	few	.	TRBJ2-3	TGCGCCAGCAGGGACTCCGATACGCAGTATTTT	CASRDSDTQYF
TRBV28	.	.	TRBJ2-5	TGTGCCAGCAGACGGACAGGGACTAAAGAGACCCAGTACTTC	CASRRTGTKETQYF
TRBV20-1	once	.	TRBJ2-4	TGCAGTGCTATGGGGTCGGCCAAAAACATTCAGTACTTC	CSAMGSAKNIQYF
TRBV5-1	few	TRBD2	TRBJ2-7	TGCGCCAGCAGCCTCGGGACTAGCGGTGCCTACGAGCAGTACTTC	CASSLGTSGAYEQYF
TRBV4-3	.	.	TRBJ2-5	TGCGCCAGCAGCCACAGGGGGGGAGAGACCCAGTACTTC	CASSHRGGETQYF
TRBV7-2	many	.	TRBJ1-2	TGTGCCAGCAGCTCACCTAGGCTGTATGGCTACACCTTC	CASSSPRLYGYTF
TRBV7-2	.	TRBD2	TRBJ2-1	TGTGCCAGCAGCTTAGCGCGGCTAGCGGGGTTCTACAATGAGCAGTTCTTC	CASSLARLAGFYNEQFF
TRBV7-6	few	.	TRBJ2-3	TGTGCCAGCAAACGGGCCCCGAGCACAGATACGCAGTATTTT	CASKRAPSTDTQYF
TRBV7-2	.	.	TRBJ1-5	TGTGCCAGCAGCTTAAGCAGGGGCGGGAATCAGCCCCAGCATTTT	CASSLSRGGNQPQHF
TRBV20-1	few	.	TRBJ2-3	TGCAGTGCTGGGGTCCGGGGTACGCAGTATTTT	CSAGVRGTQYF
TRBV6-6	.	.	TRBJ2-1	TGTGCCAGCAGTTCTAGGTACAATGAGCAGTTCTTC	CASSSRYNEQFF
TRBV28	.	.	TRBJ2-7	TGTGCCAGCAGTCTAGTCTCATCTGACTGGCGGAGCTCCTACGAGCAGTACTTC	CASSLVSSDWRSSYEQYF
TRBV28	.	.	TRBJ2-6	TGTGCCAGCAGCGTTACAGGGAGAGCCATCTCTGGGGCCAACGTCCTGACTTTC	CASSVTGRAISGANVLTF
TRBV10-2	few	.	TRBJ1-2	TGCGCCAGCAGTGGAGGTCCTCTGGATAGCTATGGCTACACCTTC	CASSGGPLDSYGYTF
TRBV18	once	.	TRBJ2-3	TGTGCCAGCTCACCACCCGGGGGAGAGAAGACAGATACGCAGTATTTT	CASSPPGGEKTDTQYF